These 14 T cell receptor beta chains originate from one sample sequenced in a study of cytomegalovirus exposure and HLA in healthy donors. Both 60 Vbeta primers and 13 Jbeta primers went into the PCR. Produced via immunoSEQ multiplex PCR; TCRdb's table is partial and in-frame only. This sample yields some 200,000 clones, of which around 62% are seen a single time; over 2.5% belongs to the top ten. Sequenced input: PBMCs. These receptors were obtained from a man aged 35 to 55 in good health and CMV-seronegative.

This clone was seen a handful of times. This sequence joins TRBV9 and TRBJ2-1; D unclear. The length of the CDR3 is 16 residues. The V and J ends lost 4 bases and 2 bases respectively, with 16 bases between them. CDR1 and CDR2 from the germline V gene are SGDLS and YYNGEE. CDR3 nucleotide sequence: TGTGCCAGCAGCCCCTCGGCGCTTCAGGCCTACAATGAGCAGTTCTTC. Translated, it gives CASSPSALQAYNEQFF.

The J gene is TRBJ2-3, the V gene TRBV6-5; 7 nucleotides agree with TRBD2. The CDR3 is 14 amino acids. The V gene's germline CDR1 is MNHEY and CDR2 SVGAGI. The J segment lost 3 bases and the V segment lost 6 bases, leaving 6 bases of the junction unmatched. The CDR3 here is CASSPGGRTDTQYF. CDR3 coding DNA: TGTGCCAGCAGCCCGGGAGGTCGGACAGATACGCAGTATTTT.

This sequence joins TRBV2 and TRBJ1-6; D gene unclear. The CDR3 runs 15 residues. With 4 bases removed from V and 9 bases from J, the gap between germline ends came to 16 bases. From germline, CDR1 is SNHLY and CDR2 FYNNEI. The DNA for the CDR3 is TGTGCCAGCAGTGTGGGAAGAGGGATCGGTTCACCCCTCCACTTT. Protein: CASSVGRGIGSPLHF.

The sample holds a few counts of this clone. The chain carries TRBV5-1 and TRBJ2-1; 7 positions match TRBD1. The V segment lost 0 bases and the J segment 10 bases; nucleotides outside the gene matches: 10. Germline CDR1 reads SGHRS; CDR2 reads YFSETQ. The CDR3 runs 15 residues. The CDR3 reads CASSLDRGRGWEQFF. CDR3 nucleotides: TGCGCCAGCAGCTTGGATCGCGGCAGGGGGTGGGAGCAGTTCTTC.

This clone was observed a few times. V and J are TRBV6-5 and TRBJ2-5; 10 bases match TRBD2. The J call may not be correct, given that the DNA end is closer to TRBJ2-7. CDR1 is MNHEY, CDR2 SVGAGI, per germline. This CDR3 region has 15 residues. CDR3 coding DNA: TGTGCCAGCAGTTACTCCAGCGGGAGGGACTACGAGCAGTACTTC. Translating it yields CASSYSSGRDYEQYF.

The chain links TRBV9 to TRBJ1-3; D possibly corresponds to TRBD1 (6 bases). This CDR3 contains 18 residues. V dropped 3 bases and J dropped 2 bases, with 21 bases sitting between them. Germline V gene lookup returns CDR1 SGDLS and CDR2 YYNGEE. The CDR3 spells CASSARSNRDGTGNTIYF. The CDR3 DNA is TGTGCCAGCAGCGCCCGCTCTAACAGGGATGGAACTGGAAACACCATATATTTT.

CDR3 coding DNA: TGTGCCAGCAGTTGGAGGGGGCGAGGAAGGCAAGAGACCCAGTACTTC. Its translation is CASSWRGRGRQETQYF. This sequence joins TRBV27 and TRBJ2-5; maybe TRBD1 (7 bases). CDR3 size: 16 residues. Germline V lookup: CDR1 MNHEY, CDR2 SMNVEV (reference sequence). V shed 4 bases and J shed 2 bases, with 17 bases lying between them.

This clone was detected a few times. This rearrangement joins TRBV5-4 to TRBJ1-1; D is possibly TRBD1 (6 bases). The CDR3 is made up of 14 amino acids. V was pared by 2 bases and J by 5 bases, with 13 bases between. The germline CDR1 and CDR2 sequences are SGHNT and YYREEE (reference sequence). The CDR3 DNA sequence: TGTGCCAGCAGCTTAAGGGGAGGGGGGACTGAAGCTTTCTTT. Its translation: CASSLRGGGTEAFF.

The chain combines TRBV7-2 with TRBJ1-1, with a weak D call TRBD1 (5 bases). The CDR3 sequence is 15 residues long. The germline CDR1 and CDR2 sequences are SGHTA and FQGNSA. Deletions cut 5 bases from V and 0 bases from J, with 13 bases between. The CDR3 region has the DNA TGTGCCAGCAGCCGACGGACACTTATGAACACTGAAGCTTTCTTT. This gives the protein CASSRRTLMNTEAFF.

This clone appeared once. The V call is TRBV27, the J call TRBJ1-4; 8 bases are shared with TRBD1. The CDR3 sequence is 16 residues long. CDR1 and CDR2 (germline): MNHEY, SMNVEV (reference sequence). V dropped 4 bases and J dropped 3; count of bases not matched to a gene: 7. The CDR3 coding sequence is TGTGCCAGCAGTTCCCTCGGACAGGGTGCTAATGAAAAACTGTTTTTT. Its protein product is CASSSLGQGANEKLFF.

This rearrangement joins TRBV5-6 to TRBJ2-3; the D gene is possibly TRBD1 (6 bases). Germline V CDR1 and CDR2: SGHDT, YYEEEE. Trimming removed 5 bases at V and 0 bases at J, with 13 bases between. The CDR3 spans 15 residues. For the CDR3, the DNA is TGTGCCAGCAGTAACACCGGGACAAGCACAGATACGCAGTATTTT. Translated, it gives CASSNTGTSTDTQYF.

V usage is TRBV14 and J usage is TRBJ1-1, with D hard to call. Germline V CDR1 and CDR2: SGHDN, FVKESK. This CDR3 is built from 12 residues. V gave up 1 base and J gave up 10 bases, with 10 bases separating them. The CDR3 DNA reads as TGTGCCAGCAGCCAAGCTGGGCTAAGAGCTTTCTTT. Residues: CASSQAGLRAFF.

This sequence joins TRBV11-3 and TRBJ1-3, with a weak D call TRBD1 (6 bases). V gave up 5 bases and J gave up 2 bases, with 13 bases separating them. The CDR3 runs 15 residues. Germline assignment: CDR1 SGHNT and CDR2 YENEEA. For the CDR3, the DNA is TGTGCCAGCAGCCCCGGGACAACGACTGGAAACACCATATATTTT. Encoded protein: CASSPGTTTGNTIYF.

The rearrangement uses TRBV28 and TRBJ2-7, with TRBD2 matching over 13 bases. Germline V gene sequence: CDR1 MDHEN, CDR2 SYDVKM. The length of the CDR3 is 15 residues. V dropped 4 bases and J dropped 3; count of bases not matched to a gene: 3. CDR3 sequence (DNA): TGTGCCAGCAGTTCGGGACTAGCGGGGTACTACGAGCAGTACTTC. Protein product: CASSSGLAGYYEQYF.